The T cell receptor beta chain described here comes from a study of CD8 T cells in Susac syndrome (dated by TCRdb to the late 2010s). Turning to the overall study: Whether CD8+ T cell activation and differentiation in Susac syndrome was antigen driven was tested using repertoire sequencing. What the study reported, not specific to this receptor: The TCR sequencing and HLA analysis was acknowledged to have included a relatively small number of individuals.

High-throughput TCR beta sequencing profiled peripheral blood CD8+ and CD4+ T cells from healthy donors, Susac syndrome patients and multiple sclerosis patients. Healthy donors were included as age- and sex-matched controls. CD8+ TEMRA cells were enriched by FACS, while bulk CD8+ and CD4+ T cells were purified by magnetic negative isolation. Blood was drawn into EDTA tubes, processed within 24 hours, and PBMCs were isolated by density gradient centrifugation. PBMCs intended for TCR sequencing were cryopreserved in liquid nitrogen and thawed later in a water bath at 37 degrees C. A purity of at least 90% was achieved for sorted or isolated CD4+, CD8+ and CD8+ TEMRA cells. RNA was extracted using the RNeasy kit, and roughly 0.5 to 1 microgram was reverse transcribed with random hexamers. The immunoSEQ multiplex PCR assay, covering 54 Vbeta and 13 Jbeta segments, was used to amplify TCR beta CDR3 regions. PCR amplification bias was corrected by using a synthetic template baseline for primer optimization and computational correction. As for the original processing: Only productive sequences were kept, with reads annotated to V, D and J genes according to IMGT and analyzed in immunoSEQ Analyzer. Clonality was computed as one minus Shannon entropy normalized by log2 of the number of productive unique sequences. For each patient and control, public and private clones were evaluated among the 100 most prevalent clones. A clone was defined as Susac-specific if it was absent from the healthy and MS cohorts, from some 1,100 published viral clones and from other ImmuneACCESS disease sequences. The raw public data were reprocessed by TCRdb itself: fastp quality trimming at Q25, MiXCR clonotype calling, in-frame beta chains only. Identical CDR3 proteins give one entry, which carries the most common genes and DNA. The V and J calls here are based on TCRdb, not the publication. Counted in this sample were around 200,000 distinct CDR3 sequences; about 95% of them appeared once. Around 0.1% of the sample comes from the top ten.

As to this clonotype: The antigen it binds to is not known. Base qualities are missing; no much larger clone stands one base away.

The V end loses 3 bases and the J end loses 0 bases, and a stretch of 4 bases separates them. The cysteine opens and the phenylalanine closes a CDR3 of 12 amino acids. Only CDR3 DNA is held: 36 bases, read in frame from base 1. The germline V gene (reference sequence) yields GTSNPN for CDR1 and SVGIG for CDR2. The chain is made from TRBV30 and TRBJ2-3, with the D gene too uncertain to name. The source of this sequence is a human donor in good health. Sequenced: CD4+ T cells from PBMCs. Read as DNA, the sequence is TGTGCCTGGAGGGATAGCACAGATACGCAGTATTTT. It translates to CAWRDSTDTQYF.